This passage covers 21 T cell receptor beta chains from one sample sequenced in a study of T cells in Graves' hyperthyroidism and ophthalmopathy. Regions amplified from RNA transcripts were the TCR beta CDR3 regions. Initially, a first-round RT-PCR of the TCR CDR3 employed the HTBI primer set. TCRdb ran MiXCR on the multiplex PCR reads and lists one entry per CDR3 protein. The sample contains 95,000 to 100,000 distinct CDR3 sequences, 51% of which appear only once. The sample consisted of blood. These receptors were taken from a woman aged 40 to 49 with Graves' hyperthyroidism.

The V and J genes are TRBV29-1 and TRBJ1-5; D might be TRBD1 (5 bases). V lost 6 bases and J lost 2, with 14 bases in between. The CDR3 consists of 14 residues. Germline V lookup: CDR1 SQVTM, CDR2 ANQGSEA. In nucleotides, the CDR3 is TGCAGCGTGGGGGGGGGGACGGGCAATCAGCCCCAGCATTTT. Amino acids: CSVGGGTGNQPQHF.

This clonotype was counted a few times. CDR3 sequence (DNA): TGCGCCAGCAGCCACCTAGCTAGCGGGCAGAACACCGGGGAGCTGTTTTTT. Protein sequence: CASSHLASGQNTGELFF. The chain joins TRBV5-1 to TRBJ2-2; 8 nucleotides agree with TRBD2. The germline gives CDR1 SGHRS, CDR2 YFSETQ. The V gene end was trimmed by 4 bases and the J gene end by 1 base; junction bases not matched to a gene: 9. The CDR3 extends over 17 amino acids.

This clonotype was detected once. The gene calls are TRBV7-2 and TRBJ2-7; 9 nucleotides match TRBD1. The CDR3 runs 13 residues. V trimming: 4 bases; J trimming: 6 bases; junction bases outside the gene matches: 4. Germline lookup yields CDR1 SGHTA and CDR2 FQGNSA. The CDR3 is CASSSGTGSEQYF. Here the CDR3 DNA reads TGTGCCAGCAGCTCCGGGACAGGGTCCGAGCAGTACTTC.

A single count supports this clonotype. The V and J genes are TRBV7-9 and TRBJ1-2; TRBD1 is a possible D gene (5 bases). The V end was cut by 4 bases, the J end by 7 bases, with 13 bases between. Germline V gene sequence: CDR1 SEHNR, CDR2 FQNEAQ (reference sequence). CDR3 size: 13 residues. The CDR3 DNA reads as TGTGCCAGCAGCTCGAGGGGCTTCAGTGGCTACACCTTC. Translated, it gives CASSSRGFSGYTF.

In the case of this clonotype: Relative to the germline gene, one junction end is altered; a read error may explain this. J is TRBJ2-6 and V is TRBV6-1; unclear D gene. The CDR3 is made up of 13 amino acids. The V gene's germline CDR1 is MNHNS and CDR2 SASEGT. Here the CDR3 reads CASSPAGDNVLTF. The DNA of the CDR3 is TGTGCCAGCAGTCCTGCTGGGGACAACGTCCTGACTTTC.

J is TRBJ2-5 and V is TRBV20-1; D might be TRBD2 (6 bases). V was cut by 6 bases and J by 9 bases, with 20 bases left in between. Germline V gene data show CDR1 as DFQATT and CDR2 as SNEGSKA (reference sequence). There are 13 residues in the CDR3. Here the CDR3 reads CSALRPGTGAQYF. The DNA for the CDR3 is TGCAGTGCCCTACGGCCGGGTACGGGGGCCCAGTACTTC.

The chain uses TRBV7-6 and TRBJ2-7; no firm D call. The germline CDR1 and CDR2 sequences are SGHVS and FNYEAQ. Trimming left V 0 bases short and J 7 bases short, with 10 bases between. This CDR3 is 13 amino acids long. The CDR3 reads CASSLAAQAEQYF. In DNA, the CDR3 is TGTGCCAGCAGCTTAGCGGCGCAGGCGGAGCAGTACTTC.

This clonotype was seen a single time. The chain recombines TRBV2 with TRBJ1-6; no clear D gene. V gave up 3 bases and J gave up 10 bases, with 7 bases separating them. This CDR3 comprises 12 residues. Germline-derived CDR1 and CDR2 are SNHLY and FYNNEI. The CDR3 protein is CASSDDFSPLHF. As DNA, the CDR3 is TGTGCCAGCAGTGACGATTTCTCACCCCTCCACTTT.

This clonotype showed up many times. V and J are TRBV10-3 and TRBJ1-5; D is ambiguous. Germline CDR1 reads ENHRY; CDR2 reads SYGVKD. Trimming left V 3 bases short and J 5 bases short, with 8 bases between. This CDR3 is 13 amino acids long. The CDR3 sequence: CAISERAYQPQHF. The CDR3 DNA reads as TGTGCCATCAGTGAAAGGGCTTATCAGCCCCAGCATTTT.

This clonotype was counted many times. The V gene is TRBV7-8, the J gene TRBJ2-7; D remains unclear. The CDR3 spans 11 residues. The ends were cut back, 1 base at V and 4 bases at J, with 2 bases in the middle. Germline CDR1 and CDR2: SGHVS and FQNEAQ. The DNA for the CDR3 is TGTGCCAGCAGCTTAGAGTACGAGCAGTACTTC. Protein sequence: CASSLEYEQYF.

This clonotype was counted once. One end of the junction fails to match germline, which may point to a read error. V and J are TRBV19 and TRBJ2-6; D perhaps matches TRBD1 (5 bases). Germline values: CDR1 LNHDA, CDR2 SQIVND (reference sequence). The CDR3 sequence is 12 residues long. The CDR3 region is CASTLTVNTEAF. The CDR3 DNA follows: TGTGCCAGTACCCTGACAGTGAACACTGAAGCTTTC.

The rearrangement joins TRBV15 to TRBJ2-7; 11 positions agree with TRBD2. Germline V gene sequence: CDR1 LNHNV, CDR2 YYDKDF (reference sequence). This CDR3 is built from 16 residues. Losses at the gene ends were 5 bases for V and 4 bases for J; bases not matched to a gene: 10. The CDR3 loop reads CATSLSPSGRTYEQYF. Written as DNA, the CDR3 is TGTGCCACCAGCTTAAGCCCTAGCGGGAGGACGTACGAGCAGTACTTC. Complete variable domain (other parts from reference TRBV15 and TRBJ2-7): DAMVIQNPRYQVTQFGKPVTLSCSQTLNHNVMYWYQQKSSQAPKLLFHYYDKDFNNEADTPDNFQSRRPNTSFCFLDIRSPGLGDTAMYLCATSLSPSGRTYEQYFGPGTRLTVT.

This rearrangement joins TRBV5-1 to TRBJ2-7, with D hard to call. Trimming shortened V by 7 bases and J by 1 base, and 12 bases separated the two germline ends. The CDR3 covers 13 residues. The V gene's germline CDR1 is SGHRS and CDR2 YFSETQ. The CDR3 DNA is TGCGCCAGCTTGGATGGCCCATCCTACGAGCAGTACTTC. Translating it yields CASLDGPSYEQYF.

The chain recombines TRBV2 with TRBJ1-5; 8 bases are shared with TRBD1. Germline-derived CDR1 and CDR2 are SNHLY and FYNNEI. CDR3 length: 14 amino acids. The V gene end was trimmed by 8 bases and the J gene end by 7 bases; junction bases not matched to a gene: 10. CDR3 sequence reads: CASGTGLAGQPQHF. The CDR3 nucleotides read TGTGCCAGCGGGACAGGACTAGCGGGACAGCCCCAGCATTTT.

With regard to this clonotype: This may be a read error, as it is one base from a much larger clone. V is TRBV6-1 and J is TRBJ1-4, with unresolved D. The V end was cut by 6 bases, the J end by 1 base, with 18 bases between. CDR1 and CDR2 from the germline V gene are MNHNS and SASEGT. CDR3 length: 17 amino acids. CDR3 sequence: CASRVGGFCGTNEKLFF. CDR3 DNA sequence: TGTGCCAGCAGGGTTGGTGGATTTTGTGGAACTAATGAAAAACTGTTTTTT.

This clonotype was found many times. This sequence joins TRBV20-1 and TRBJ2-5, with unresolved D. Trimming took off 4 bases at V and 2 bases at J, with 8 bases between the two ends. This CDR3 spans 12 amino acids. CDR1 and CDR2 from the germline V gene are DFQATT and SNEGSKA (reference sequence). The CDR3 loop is CSAISRQETQYF. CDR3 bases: TGCAGTGCTATATCCAGGCAAGAGACCCAGTACTTC.

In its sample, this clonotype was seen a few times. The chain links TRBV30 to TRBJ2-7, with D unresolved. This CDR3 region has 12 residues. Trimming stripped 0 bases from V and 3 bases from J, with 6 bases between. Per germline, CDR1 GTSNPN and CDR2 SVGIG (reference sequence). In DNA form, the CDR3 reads TGTGCCTGGAGTGTACGACACTACGAGCAGTACTTC. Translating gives CAWSVRHYEQYF.

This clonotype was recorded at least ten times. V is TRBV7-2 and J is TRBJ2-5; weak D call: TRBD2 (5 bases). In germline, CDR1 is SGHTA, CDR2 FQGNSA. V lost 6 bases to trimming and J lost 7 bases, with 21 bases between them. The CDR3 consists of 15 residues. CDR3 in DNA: TGTGCCAGCAGGGCTGAGGCGGGCTGGATGGGGACCCAGTACTTC. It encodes CASRAEAGWMGTQYF.

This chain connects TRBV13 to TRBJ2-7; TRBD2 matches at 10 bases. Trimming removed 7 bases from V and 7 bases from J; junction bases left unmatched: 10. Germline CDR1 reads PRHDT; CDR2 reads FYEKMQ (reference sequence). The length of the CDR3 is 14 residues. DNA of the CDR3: TGTGCCAGCACCGTAGCGGGAGGCACCGGGGAGCAGTACTTC. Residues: CASTVAGGTGEQYF.

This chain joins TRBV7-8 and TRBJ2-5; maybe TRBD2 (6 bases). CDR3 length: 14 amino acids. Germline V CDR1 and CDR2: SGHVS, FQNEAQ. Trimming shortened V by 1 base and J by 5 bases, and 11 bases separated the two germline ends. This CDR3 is CASSLDGRGETQYF. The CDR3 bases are TGTGCCAGCAGCTTAGACGGGAGAGGGGAGACCCAGTACTTC.

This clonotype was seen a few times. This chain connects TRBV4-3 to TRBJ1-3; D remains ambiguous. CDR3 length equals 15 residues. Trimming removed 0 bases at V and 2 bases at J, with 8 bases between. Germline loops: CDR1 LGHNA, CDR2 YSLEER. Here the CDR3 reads CASSQEGGTGNTIYF. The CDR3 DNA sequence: TGCGCCAGCAGCCAAGAAGGAGGAACTGGAAACACCATATATTTT.